The source of this TCR beta chain is a study of long-term antiretroviral therapy in people with HIV. At survey level, the immunoSEQ assay was run in its v3.0 version. Produced via immunoSEQ multiplex PCR; TCRdb's table is partial and in-frame only. Counted here are around 26,000 clones, more than 85% occurring once; the ten biggest clones make up around 9.6%. Trimming removed 6 bases at V and 9 bases at J, with 15 bases between. The CDR3 consists of 14 residues. The germline CDR1 and CDR2 sequences are SNHLY and FYNNEI. Specimen: unsorted PBMCs, collected 7.6 years after starting antiretroviral therapy. The V gene is TRBV2, the J gene TRBJ1-6; possible D gene TRBD1, 5 bases. The TCR comes from a woman in her forties with HIV. The CDR3 loop reads CASSPGGGVSPLHF. The CDR3 DNA reads as TGTGCCAGCAGCCCGGGTGGGGGGGTTTCACCCCTCCACTTT. The complete variable domain, with remaining parts taken from reference TRBV2 and TRBJ1-6, reads EPEVTQTPSHQVTQMGQEVILRCVPISNHLYFYWYRQILGQKVEFLVSFYNNEISEKSEIFDDQFSVERPDGSNFTLKIRSTKLEDSAMYFCASSPGGGVSPLHFGNGTRLTVT.